This passage covers 18 T cell receptor beta chains from one sample sequenced in a study of lymphopenia after photon versus proton radiotherapy. TCRdb keeps only in-frame clones here, not all; method: immunoSEQ multiplex PCR. The table records 65,000 to 75,000 clones, about 89% of them present only once. Here the sequenced sample was peripheral blood, taken from a patient treated with proton-based radiotherapy. These receptors all come from an elderly man with esophageal cancer.

The chain uses TRBV30 and TRBJ2-2; weak D call: TRBD2 (5 bases). The V and J ends lost 2 bases and 7 bases respectively, with 11 bases between them. This CDR3 region has 13 residues. The germline V gene encodes CDR1 GTSNPN and CDR2 SVGIG (reference sequence). Written as DNA, the CDR3 is TGTGCCTGGAGTACCCGCCGGGGCGGGGAGCTGTTTTTT. Protein product: CAWSTRRGGELFF. The full variable domain, rest sourced from reference TRBV30 and TRBJ2-2, is SQTIHQWPATLVQPVGSPLSLECTVEGTSNPNLYWYRQAAGRGLQLLFYSVGIGQISSEVPQNLSASRPQDRQFILSSKKLLLSDSGFYLCAWSTRRGGELFFGEGSRLTVL.

The chain is built from TRBV7-9 and TRBJ2-5, with a possible D match to TRBD2 (6 bases). The CDR3 contains 18 residues. Germline V gives CDR1 SEHNR, CDR2 FQNEAQ (reference sequence). Trimming shortened V by 1 base and J by 0 bases, and 18 bases separated the two germline ends. The CDR3 reads CASSLGGGAKRYQETQYF. In DNA, the CDR3 is TGTGCCAGCAGCTTAGGGGGAGGAGCGAAGAGGTACCAAGAGACCCAGTACTTC. The whole variable domain, remainder taken from reference TRBV7-9 and TRBJ2-5, is DTGVSQNPRHKITKRGQNVTFRCDPISEHNRLYWYRQTLGQGPEFLTYFQNEAQLEKSRLLSDRFSAERPKGSFSTLEIQRTEQGDSAMYLCASSLGGGAKRYQETQYFGPGTRLLVL.

This clone was found a few times. This rearrangement joins TRBV7-2 to TRBJ1-2; no reliable D call. The germline V and J ends were trimmed by 2 bases and 4 bases, with 11 bases remaining between them. The CDR3 is 14 amino acids. The germline V gene has CDR1 SGHTA and CDR2 FQGNSA. CDR3 in DNA: TGTGCCAGCAGCTTAAGTTCAGCAGCCTATGGCTACACCTTC. Translating it yields CASSLSSAAYGYTF.

A few counts support this clone. J is TRBJ2-3 and V is TRBV7-9; D perhaps matches TRBD1 (6 bases). CDR3 size: 14 residues. Germline CDR1 is SEHNR and CDR2 is FQNEAQ (reference sequence). Trimming left V 0 bases short and J 10 bases short, with 14 bases between. The CDR3 loop reads CASSLAYPGTPQYF. The CDR3 DNA sequence: TGTGCCAGCAGCTTAGCGTATCCGGGGACACCGCAGTATTTT.

A remark on this clone: This may stem from a read error, because a much larger clone lies one nucleotide away. The V call is TRBV27, the J call TRBJ2-2; D not resolved. Per the germline V gene, CDR1 is MNHEY and CDR2 is SMNVEV (reference sequence). Trimming removed 5 bases from V and 0 bases from J, with 4 bases in between. CDR3 length: 13 residues. The CDR3 region has the DNA TGTGCCAGCAGTCACACGAACACCGGGGAGCTGTTTTTT. It translates to CASSHTNTGELFF.

The rearrangement links TRBV27 to TRBJ2-3, with TRBD1 matching over 7 bases. The CDR3 sequence is 15 residues long. Trimming at V came to 5 bases and at J to 4 bases, leaving 9 bases not matched to a gene. The germline gives CDR1 MNHEY, CDR2 SMNVEV (reference sequence). DNA for the CDR3: TGTGCCAGCAGTCCCATACAGGGGCAATCAGATACGCAGTATTTT. It translates to CASSPIQGQSDTQYF.

The J gene is TRBJ1-4, the V gene TRBV6-1; D perhaps matches TRBD1 (6 bases). This CDR3 region has 15 residues. V was clipped by 5 bases and J by 7 bases, with 17 bases between them. Germline lookup yields CDR1 MNHNS and CDR2 SASEGT. DNA of the CDR3: TGTGCCAGCAGTTTATCAGGGGTACGCGGTGAAAAACTGTTTTTT. Amino acids: CASSLSGVRGEKLFF.

The V and J genes are TRBV14 and TRBJ2-7; D gene ambiguous. The CDR3 consists of 10 residues. Germline values: CDR1 SGHDN, CDR2 FVKESK. V gave up 3 bases and J gave up 4 bases, with 1 base separating them. This CDR3 is CASSQYEQYF. Here the CDR3 DNA reads TGTGCCAGCAGCCAGTACGAGCAGTACTTC.

This clone occurred once. The rearrangement links TRBV19 to TRBJ1-2; no definite D call. The CDR3 sequence is 16 residues long. Per the germline V gene, CDR1 is LNHDA and CDR2 is SQIVND (reference sequence). Trimming pared 3 bases from V and 5 bases from J, leaving 19 bases between. CDR3 nucleotides: TGTGCCAGTAGTATCAGCCAGGCCGCGACCCGGTATGGCTACACCTTC. Protein: CASSISQAATRYGYTF.

This clone has just one count. This chain uses TRBV6-1 with TRBJ1-2; D is ambiguous. The germline CDR1 and CDR2 sequences are MNHNS and SASEGT. The CDR3 is made up of 14 amino acids. The V gene lost 4 bases and the J gene lost 7 bases, with 16 bases spanning the gap. CDR3 amino acids: CASSVSQSNSGYTF. CDR3 coding DNA: TGTGCCAGCAGTGTCTCACAGTCAAATAGTGGCTACACCTTC.

A few counts support this clone. The J gene is TRBJ1-2, the V gene TRBV5-1, with no clear D. The CDR3 spans 13 residues. Germline assignment: CDR1 SGHRS and CDR2 YFSETQ. V shed 5 bases and J shed 7 bases, with 15 bases lying between them. CDR3 DNA sequence: TGCGCCAGCAGACCCATCGTCGGAGGTGGCTACACCTTC. Translated, it gives CASRPIVGGGYTF.

CDR3 sequence: CAISETGHSYEQYF. Written as DNA, the CDR3 is TGTGCCATCAGTGAAACGGGACACAGTTACGAGCAGTACTTC. The chain links TRBV10-3 to TRBJ2-7, with a weak D call TRBD1 (6 bases). Trimming removed 3 bases from V and 4 bases from J, with 13 bases in between. The germline gives CDR1 ENHRY, CDR2 SYGVKD. This CDR3 comprises 14 residues.

The rearrangement joins TRBV6-1 to TRBJ2-2, with unresolved D. CDR3 length: 15 residues. Trimming took off 1 base at V and 6 bases at J, with 12 bases between the two ends. The germline gives CDR1 MNHNS, CDR2 SASEGT. The CDR3 sequence is CASSEVRVGAGELFF. CDR3 sequence (DNA): TGTGCCAGCAGTGAAGTTAGGGTTGGGGCCGGGGAGCTGTTTTTT.

The CDR3 DNA is TGTGCCAGCAGTTCCCCCCAAGGAGCGGGAGGTTCCGAGCAGTACTTC. It encodes CASSSPQGAGGSEQYF. The chain joins TRBV6-5 to TRBJ2-7, with 9 bases identical to TRBD2. CDR1 MNHEY and CDR2 SVGAGI come from the germline V gene. The CDR3 is 16 residues long. V gave up 4 bases and J gave up 6 bases; unmatched junction bases: 13.

The chain uses TRBV7-2 and TRBJ2-7; tentative D call: TRBD2 (5 bases). The length of the CDR3 is 15 residues. Germline loops: CDR1 SGHTA, CDR2 FQGNSA. V was shortened by 7 bases and J by 3 bases, with 19 bases between the two germline ends. The CDR3 spells CASTFSAGSIYEQYF. In DNA form, the CDR3 reads TGTGCCAGCACTTTCTCTGCGGGCAGCATCTACGAGCAGTACTTC.

The chain joins TRBV4-2 to TRBJ1-1, with TRBD1 matching 10 bases. J gave up 6 bases and V 4 bases, and 5 bases lay outside the gene matches. Germline values: CDR1 LGHNA, CDR2 YNFKEQ. The CDR3 length is 14 residues. CDR3 protein: CASSPDRGQAEAFF. The DNA of the CDR3 is TGTGCCAGCAGCCCCGACAGGGGGCAGGCTGAAGCTTTCTTT.

J is TRBJ2-1 and V is TRBV5-4; no reliable D call. CDR1 is SGHNT and CDR2 is YYREEE in the germline V gene (reference sequence). The V end lost 4 bases, the J end lost 8 bases, and 16 bases lay between the germline ends. There are 14 residues in the CDR3. The CDR3 region has the DNA TGTGCCAGCAGCCCGCCTTACTCGAGTCATGAGCAGTTCTTC. The encoded protein is CASSPPYSSHEQFF.

This sequence joins TRBV6-5 and TRBJ1-6; D possibly corresponds to TRBD1 (6 bases). The ends were cut back, 0 bases at V and 3 bases at J, with 9 bases in the middle. CDR3 size: 16 residues. Germline V CDR1 and CDR2: MNHEY, SVGAGI. CDR3 protein: CASSYSRGRYNSPLHF. CDR3 DNA: TGTGCCAGCAGTTACTCGCGGGGGCGCTATAATTCACCCCTCCACTTT.